This T cell receptor beta chain is drawn from a study of CD8+CD57+ T cells in acquired aplastic anemia. Study details: On average, sorted CD4+ and CD8+ cells gave 3 to 3.5 ug of DNA. About 10 million reads, on average, were obtained for CD4+ cells from healthy donors. The study, taken as a whole, reports: Patients had twenty-nine CD8+ CDR3 sequences in common with controls (the shared set).

As regards this clonotype: Its antigen remains unknown.

The V and J ends lost 0 bases and 0 bases, in that order; junction bases with no gene match: 3. In germline, CDR1 is SGHRS, CDR2 YFSETQ. There are 15 residues in the CDR3. Genomic DNA constituted the template upon which TCR beta VDJ and CDR3 profiling was performed. TCRdb recomputed calls from the reads with MiXCR, one row per CDR3 protein. The data contain roughly 130,000 distinct CDR3 sequences, around 46% of them singletons. The sequenced material came from sorted CD4+, CD8+, or CD8+CD57+ T cells (not recorded which) from PBMCs. This sequence was found in a human donor in good health, serving as a control. This chain uses TRBV5-1 with TRBJ2-7; 7 bases fit TRBD1. CDR3 residues: CASSLADRSSYEQYF. For the CDR3, the DNA is TGCGCCAGCAGCTTGGCGGACAGGAGCTCCTACGAGCAGTACTTC.